The sequence of this TCR beta chain was determined in a study of shared clonotypes between healthy human individuals. General study findings and limits: In having few donors, the study represented limited genetic and exposure-history diversity. Rarefaction curves obtained for sorted subsets showed sequencing incomplete despite large depth.

This clone appeared a single time. Its antigen remains unidentified. Sequenced by immunoSEQ multiplex PCR; TCRdb stores in-frame clones only, minus some. This table has around 1.5 million clones, approximately 98% appearing once. Germline values: CDR1 KGHSH, CDR2 LQKENI. Trimming cost V 6 bases and J 0 bases, with 16 bases left between them. The CDR3 length is 16 residues. The source is a man aged 25 to 40 in good health. This chain links TRBV18 with TRBJ2-3, with a tentative D call TRBD2 (6 bases). The sequencing input was naive CD4+ T cells sorted from blood. Subset meaning: CD45RA+ positively selected. The CDR3 sequence is CASSPTQAGSTDTQYF. The DNA for the CDR3 is TGTGCCAGCTCGCCAACCCAAGCGGGTAGCACAGATACGCAGTATTTT.